This T cell receptor (beta chain) was sequenced for a study of blood T cell repertoires in COVID-19. Study at large: COVID-19 samples, acute and convalescent, were from the United States, Italy and Spain. The cDNA or gDNA used as material had been derived from T cells, B-cell-depleted T cells, or PBMCs.

Original processing notes: For nucleated cells, counts were estimated from reference gene primer amplification. Only in-frame clones appear in the TCRdb table, and some are missing; sequencing was by immunoSEQ multiplex PCR. The V and J calls and the clone size are those of that table, but D and trimming were determined from the DNA. The table has 100,000 to 150,000 clones, about 80% seen once; the top ten hold about 9.6%. Germline V gene sequence: CDR1 LGHNA, CDR2 YNFKEQ. Trimming cost V 2 bases and J 7 bases, with 9 bases left between them. This CDR3 is 13 amino acids long. Material: peripheral blood. The origin of this receptor is a middle-aged man with active or convalescent COVID-19. The chain is built from TRBV4-2 and TRBJ2-1; TRBD1 is a possible D gene (6 bases). CDR3 sequence (DNA): TGTGCCAGCAGCCAACAGGGGACGAATGAGCAGTTCTTC. This gives the protein CASSQQGTNEQFF.